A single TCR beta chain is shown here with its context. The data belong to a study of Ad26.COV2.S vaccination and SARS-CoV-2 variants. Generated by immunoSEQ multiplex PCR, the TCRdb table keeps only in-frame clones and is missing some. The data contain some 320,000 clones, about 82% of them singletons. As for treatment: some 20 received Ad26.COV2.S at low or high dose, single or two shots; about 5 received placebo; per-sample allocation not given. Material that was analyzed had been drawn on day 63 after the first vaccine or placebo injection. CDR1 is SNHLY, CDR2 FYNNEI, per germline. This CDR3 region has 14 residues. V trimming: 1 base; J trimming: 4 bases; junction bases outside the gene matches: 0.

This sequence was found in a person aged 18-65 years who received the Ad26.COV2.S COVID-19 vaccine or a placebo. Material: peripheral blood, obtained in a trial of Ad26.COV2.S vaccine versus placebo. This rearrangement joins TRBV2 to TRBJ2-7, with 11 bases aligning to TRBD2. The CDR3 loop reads CASSEGLAGYEQYF. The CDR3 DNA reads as TGTGCCAGCAGTGAAGGACTAGCGGGGTACGAGCAGTACTTC.